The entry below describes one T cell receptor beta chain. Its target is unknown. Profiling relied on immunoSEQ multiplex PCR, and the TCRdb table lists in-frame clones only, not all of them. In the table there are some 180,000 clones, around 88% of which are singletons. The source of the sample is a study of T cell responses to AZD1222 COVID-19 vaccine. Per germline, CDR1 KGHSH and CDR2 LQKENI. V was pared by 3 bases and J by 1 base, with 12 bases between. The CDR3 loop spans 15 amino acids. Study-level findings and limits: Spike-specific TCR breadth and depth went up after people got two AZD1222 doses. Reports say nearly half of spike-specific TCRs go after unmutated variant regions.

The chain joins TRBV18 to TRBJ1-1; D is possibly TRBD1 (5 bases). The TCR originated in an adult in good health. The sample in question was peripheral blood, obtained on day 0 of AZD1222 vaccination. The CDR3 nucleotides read TGTGCCAGCTCACCCCCAATAGGGGCGAACACTGAAGCTTTCTTT. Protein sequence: CASSPPIGANTEAFF.